The 7 T cell receptor beta chains below all came from one sample that was sequenced in a study of CD8 T cells in ankylosing spondylitis. TCRdb used MiXCR to reprocess the 5' RACE reads, holding one entry per CDR3 protein. The profile shows about 240,000 distinct CDR3 sequences, around 7.8% of them singletons. Sample: blood, either unsorted or a sorted T cell fraction (not recorded which). Receptors originate from a male donor with ankylosing spondylitis or in good health (not recorded which).

This clonotype occurred many times. The genes are TRBV5-1 and TRBJ2-1, with D unresolved. The CDR3 runs to 14 residues. The V end lost 4 bases, the J end lost 6 bases, and 14 bases lay between the germline ends. Germline values: CDR1 SGHRS, CDR2 YFSETQ. CDR3 loop: CASSRSPGSNEQFF. The DNA for the CDR3 is TGCGCCAGCAGCCGGAGCCCCGGGTCCAATGAGCAGTTCTTC.

This clonotype appeared a few times. The V call is TRBV5-6, the J call TRBJ2-7; 7 bases are shared with TRBD1. Germline V gene data show CDR1 as SGHDT and CDR2 as YYEEEE. The CDR3 totals 14 residues. V gave up 4 bases and J gave up 2 bases; unmatched junction bases: 6. DNA for the CDR3: TGTGCCAGCAGCGAACAGGGGCAGGCCTACGAGCAGTACTTC. Its protein is CASSEQGQAYEQYF.

On this clonotype itself: This may arise from a read error, as a much more abundant clone is one base away. This chain connects TRBV4-2 to TRBJ1-1; TRBD1 is a possible D gene (5 bases). The germline gives CDR1 LGHNA, CDR2 YNFKEQ. Trimming left V 1 base short and J 5 bases short, with 17 bases between. The CDR3 has 16 residues. The CDR3 DNA reads as TGTGCCAGCAGCCAAGTAGGCTTGACAGAGAAGACTGAAGCTTTCTTT. It is translated as CASSQVGLTEKTEAFF.

This clonotype came up a few times. The J gene is TRBJ2-5, the V gene TRBV18; the D is unclear. V was cut by 4 bases and J by 5 bases, with 14 bases left in between. There are 14 residues in the CDR3. Germline assignment: CDR1 KGHSH and CDR2 LQKENI. The CDR3 DNA follows: TGTGCCAGCTCACGACCGGGCCCTGGGGAGACCCAGTACTTC. Translated, it gives CASSRPGPGETQYF.

V gene TRBV20-1 combines with J gene TRBJ2-3; no clear D. The CDR3 sequence is 15 residues long. V dropped 4 bases and J dropped 0 bases, with 14 bases sitting between them. CDR1 is DFQATT, CDR2 SNEGSKA, per germline (reference sequence). The DNA of the CDR3 is TGCAGTGCTATTGATGGGAAGAAAAGCACAGATACGCAGTATTTT. Its protein is CSAIDGKKSTDTQYF.

This clonotype was seen a handful of times. Since no conserved phenylalanine or tryptophan closes the CDR3, a read error is the likely cause. Because the CDR3's place on the DNA is in doubt, the DNA is left out and the CDR3 is given as listed by TCRdb. This chain uses TRBV7-9 with TRBJ2-1. The germline gives CDR1 SEHNR, CDR2 FQNEAQ (reference sequence). With termini counted, the CDR3 has 12 amino acids. The CDR3 sequence: CASSLAGQDPTP.

This clonotype has only a few counts. The V call is TRBV12-3 or TRBV12-4, the J call TRBJ1-1, with D possibly TRBD1 on 5 matching bases. The CDR3 runs 14 residues. Trimming cost V 6 bases and J 0 bases, with 11 bases left between them. The CDR3 coding sequence is TGTGCCAGCAGCCCGGGACCCGTGAACACTGAAGCTTTCTTT. Residues: CASSPGPVNTEAFF.